The subject of this entry is one T cell receptor (beta chain). There is no known antigen for this receptor. Per-base qualities were not stored, and no clone one base away is much larger. V is pruned by 6 bases and J by 6 bases, leaving 9 bases of the junction without a gene match. Counted from cysteine to phenylalanine, this CDR3 has 15 amino acids. The kept DNA is CDR3 alone, 45 bases in frame from the first base. CDR1 and CDR2 (SGHDN, FVKESK) derive from the germline V gene. Sequencing used an Illumina HiSeq 1500. Clones were called with MiXCR by TCRdb after fastp trimmed the public reads at Q25, and only in-frame beta chains were retained. Entries that share a CDR3 protein sequence are merged under the most common genes and DNA. This sample holds approximately 500,000 distinct CDR3 sequences; 26% were observed only once. Under 15% of the sample belongs to the ten largest clones. This sample stems from a study of T cell repertoires in cytomegalovirus infection (dated by TCRdb to the late 2010s). Some background on the complete study: The HLA type of each donor mattered for the analysis, because public TCR beta signatures pointed to carriage of CMV infection along with the matching HLA type. General study outcomes and caveats: Cumulative frequency of public TCR beta family members discriminated carriers of CMV infection plus the relevant HLA type in this cohort and an independent approximately 350-donor cohort. The ex vivo response was dominated by HLA-C-restricted CMV-specific TCR beta clonotypes, which also provided the single most frequent clonotype in two of eight donors.

This TCR was sampled from a human donor in good health (CMV status not recorded). Some clones in this sample may be carry-over from other donors' samples. The rearrangement combines TRBV14 with TRBJ2-7; the central 12 bases match TRBD1. The sample taken for sequencing was PBMCs. The nucleotide sequence reads TGTGCCAGCAGACACTCCGGGACAGGGGGCATCGAGCAGTACTTC. Its translation is CASRHSGTGGIEQYF.